Below are 3 T cell receptor beta chains sequenced from a single sample in a study of early T cells in non-severe SARS-CoV-2 infection. A single record per CDR3 protein comes from TCRdb applying MiXCR to the 5' RACE reads. The sample holds 50,000 to 65,000 distinct CDR3 sequences, about 10% seen once. Sample: whole blood, taken at baseline. All receptors come from an adult who was a healthcare worker with PCR-confirmed SARS-CoV-2 infection or an uninfected control (not recorded which).

The chain carries TRBV20-1 and TRBJ2-3, with 15 bases identical to TRBD2. This CDR3 comprises 17 residues. V shed 3 bases, J shed 8 bases, and the junction held 12 bases outside the gene matches. Germline V lookup: CDR1 DFQATT, CDR2 SNEGSKA (reference sequence). CDR3 amino acids: CSARWGLAGGTSGTQYF. The CDR3 DNA reads TGCAGTGCTAGGTGGGGACTAGCGGGGGGTACGTCCGGTACGCAGTATTTT.

The J gene is TRBJ2-1, the V gene TRBV10-3; 8 bases map to TRBD1. Trimming cost V 6 bases and J 3 bases; bases outside gene matches: 7. Germline-derived CDR1 and CDR2 are ENHRY and SYGVKD. CDR3 length: 15 residues. CDR3 in DNA: TGTGCCATCAGGGGACAGGCGTCTTTCTACAATGAGCAGTTCTTC. This encodes CAIRGQASFYNEQFF.

This clonotype was counted at least ten times. The chain recombines TRBV18 with TRBJ1-5; D is perhaps TRBD1 (5 bases). V was clipped by 2 bases and J by 2 bases, with 7 bases between them. CDR3 size: 14 residues. CDR1 and CDR2 (germline): KGHSH, LQKENI. DNA of the CDR3: TGTGCCAGCTCACCAGGGGACGGCAATCAGCCCCAGCATTTT. As protein: CASSPGDGNQPQHF.